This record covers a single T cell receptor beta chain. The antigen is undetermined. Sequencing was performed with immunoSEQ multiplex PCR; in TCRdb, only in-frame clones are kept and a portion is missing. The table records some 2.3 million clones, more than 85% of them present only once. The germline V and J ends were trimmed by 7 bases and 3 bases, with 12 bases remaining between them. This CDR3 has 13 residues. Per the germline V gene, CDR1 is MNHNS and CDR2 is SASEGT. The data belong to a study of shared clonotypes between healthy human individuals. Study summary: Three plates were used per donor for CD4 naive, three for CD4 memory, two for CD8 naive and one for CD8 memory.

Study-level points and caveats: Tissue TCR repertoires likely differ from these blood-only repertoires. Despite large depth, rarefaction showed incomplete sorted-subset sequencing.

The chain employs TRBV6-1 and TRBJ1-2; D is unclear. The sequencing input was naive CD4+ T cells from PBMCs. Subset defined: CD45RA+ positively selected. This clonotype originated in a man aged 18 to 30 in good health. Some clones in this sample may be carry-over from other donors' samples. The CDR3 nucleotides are TGTGCCAGCACTTGGGTGAGGGACTATGGCTACACCTTC. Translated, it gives CASTWVRDYGYTF.